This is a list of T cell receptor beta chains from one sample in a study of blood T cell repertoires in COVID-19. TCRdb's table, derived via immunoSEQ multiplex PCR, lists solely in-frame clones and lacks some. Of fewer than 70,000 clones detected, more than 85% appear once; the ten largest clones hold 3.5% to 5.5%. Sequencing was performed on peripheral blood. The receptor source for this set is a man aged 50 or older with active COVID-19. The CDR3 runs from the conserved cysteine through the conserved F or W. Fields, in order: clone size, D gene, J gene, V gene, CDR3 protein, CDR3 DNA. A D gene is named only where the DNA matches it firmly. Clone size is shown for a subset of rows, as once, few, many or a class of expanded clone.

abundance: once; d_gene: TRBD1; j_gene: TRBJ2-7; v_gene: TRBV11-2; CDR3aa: CASSLVQGSSYEQYF; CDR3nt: TGTGCCAGCAGCTTAGTACAGGGGTCCTCCTACGAGCAGTACTTC
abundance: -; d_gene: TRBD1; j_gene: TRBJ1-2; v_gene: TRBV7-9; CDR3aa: CASSLAEGAIYGYTF; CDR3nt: TGTGCCAGCAGCTTAGCGGAGGGGGCCATCTATGGCTACACCTTC
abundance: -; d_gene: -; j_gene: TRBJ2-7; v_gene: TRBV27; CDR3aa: CASSPSLGGFAYEQYF; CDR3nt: TGTGCCAGCAGTCCATCACTTGGGGGCTTCGCCTACGAGCAGTACTTC
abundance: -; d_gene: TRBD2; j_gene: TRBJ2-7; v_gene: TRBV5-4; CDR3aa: CASSLGTSAYYEQYF; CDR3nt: TGTGCCAGCAGCTTGGGGACTAGCGCATACTACGAGCAGTACTTC
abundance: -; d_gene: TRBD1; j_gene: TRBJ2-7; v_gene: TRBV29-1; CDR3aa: CSADRGRGEQYF; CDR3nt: TGCAGCGCCGACAGGGGGCGGGGAGAGCAGTACTTC
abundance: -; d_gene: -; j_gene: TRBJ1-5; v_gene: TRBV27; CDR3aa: CASSLKGGDYQPQHF; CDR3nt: TGTGCCAGCAGTTTAAAGGGAGGGGACTATCAGCCCCAGCATTTT
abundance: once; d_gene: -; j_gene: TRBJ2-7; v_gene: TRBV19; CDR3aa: CATSYTGITYEQYF; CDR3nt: TGTGCCACATCATATACAGGGATCACCTACGAGCAGTACTTC
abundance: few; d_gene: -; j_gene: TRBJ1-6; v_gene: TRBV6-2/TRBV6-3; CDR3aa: CASSLQQGIVNSPLHF; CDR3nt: TGTGCCAGCAGTTTACAGCAGGGGATAGTCAATTCACCCCTCCACTTT
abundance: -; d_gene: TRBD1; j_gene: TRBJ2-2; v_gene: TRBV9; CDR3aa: CASSVAPGQGGTGELFF; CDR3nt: TGTGCCAGCAGCGTAGCTCCGGGACAGGGGGGTACCGGGGAGCTGTTTTTT
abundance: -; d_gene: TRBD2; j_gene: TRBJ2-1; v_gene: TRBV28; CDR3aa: CASSLNAGVAGYNEQFF; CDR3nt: TGTGCCAGCAGTCTAAACGCCGGGGTAGCGGGGTACAATGAGCAGTTCTTC
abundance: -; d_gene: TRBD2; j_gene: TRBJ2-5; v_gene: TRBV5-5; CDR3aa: CASSRQTSGRWETQYF; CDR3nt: TGTGCCAGCAGCCGACAGACTAGCGGGAGATGGGAGACCCAGTACTTC
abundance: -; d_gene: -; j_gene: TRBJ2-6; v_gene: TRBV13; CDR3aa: CASRTNREGGPGANVLTF; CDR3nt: TGTGCCAGCAGAACTAACAGGGAGGGGGGACCTGGGGCCAACGTCCTGACTTTC